This TCR beta chain is drawn from a study of human T cells and chemical hapten exposure. Study details: TCR yields differed between samples (mainly from small differences in pooled library volume). General observations from the study: Sensitization with DPC brought no change to TCRs above 1 in 1000 in frequency.

As the library was built, unique molecular identifiers were attached to individual cDNA molecules. MiXCR, applied by TCRdb to the RACE reads, yields one record per CDR3 protein. The table has roughly 71,000 distinct CDR3 sequences, more than 9.5% seen once. Documented time point: patch test 3, about 24 weeks after DPC sensitization. The treatment is: therapeutic diphenylcyclopropenone sensitization with weekly scalp DPC. About this clonotype itself: As yet, its antigen is unknown.

The V gene end was trimmed by 0 bases and the J gene end by 3 bases; junction bases not matched to a gene: 9. The germline V gene encodes CDR1 SGHVS and CDR2 FQNEAQ. The CDR3 has 18 residues. The sequencing here drew on whole blood, taken in connection with sensitization to the hapten diphenylcyclopropenone (DPC). This TCR came from a woman between 45 and 65 years old with alopecia areata. Some clones in this sample may be carry-over from other donors' samples. The chain carries TRBV7-8 and TRBJ2-1; the match to TRBD2 covers 9 bases. CDR3 amino acids: CASSLAGIAGDIYNEQFF. The CDR3 nucleotides read TGTGCCAGCAGCTTAGCGGGGATAGCGGGAGATATCTACAATGAGCAGTTCTTC.